This T cell receptor beta chain came from a study of shared clonotypes between healthy human individuals. Study-wide results and limits: Sequencing depth was expected to affect clonotype sharing among donors. The study found lower generation probabilities in non-shared clonotypes than in those shared by all four donors.

On this clone: Its specificity is unknown.

Naive CD8 cells lacked CD45RO and underwent positive selection for CCR7, leaving out terminally differentiated effector memory CD45RA+ cells. The donors were adults (healthy and HIV-negative) with no recent acute infections or vaccinations. Data came from immunoSEQ multiplex PCR; TCRdb stores just in-frame clones and leaves some out. The sample consists of about 2,200,000 clones, 90% to 95% of them appearing once. The CDR3 runs to 13 residues. Germline lookup yields CDR1 SEHNR and CDR2 FQNEAQ (reference sequence). V gave up 8 bases and J gave up 5 bases; unmatched junction bases: 6. This TCR derives from a man aged 18-30 years in good health. Some clones in this sample may be carry-over from other donors' samples. The J gene is TRBJ2-1, the V gene TRBV7-9, with 7 bases identical to TRBD1. Sequenced sample: naive CD8+ T cells from PBMCs. This CDR3 is CASWGQRDNEQFF. As DNA, the CDR3 is TGTGCCAGCTGGGGACAGCGCGACAATGAGCAGTTCTTC.